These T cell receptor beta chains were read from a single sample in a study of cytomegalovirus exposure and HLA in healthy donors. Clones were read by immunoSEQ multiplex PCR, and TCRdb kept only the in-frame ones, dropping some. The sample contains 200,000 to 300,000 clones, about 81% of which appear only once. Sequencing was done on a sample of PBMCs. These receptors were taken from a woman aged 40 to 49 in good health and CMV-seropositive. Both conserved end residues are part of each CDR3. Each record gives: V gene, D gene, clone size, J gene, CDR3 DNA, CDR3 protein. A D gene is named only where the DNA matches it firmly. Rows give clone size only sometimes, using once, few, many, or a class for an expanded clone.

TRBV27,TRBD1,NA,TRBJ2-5,TGTGCCAGCAGTCCCCGGGACAGGGGGACAGGGGAGACCCAGTACTTC,CASSPRDRGTGETQYF
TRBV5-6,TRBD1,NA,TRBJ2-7,TGTGCCAGCACCACCCGGGACAGGGAGTACGAGCAGTACTTC,CASTTRDREYEQYF
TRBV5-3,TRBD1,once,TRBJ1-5,TGTGCCAGAAGCCCAAACGACAGGGTCAATCAGCCCCAGCATTTT,CARSPNDRVNQPQHF
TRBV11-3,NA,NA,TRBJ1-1,TGTGCCAGCAGCTTAGATCAGGCGTTTTTGACAGATAACACTGAAGCTTTCTTT,CASSLDQAFLTDNTEAFF
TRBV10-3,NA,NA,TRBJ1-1,TGTGCCATCCGTCAGGGACACGGAGGAGGGAACACTGAAGCTTTCTTT,CAIRQGHGGGNTEAFF
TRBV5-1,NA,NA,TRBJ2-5,TGCGCCAGCATGGACAGAGCGAGGGGAGAGACCCAGTACTTC,CASMDRARGETQYF
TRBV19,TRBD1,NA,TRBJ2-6,TGTGCCAGTAGTATAGGGCAGGGGGCGACTGGGGCCAACGTCCTGACTTTC,CASSIGQGATGANVLTF
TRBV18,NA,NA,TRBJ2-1,TGTGCCAGCTCACCACTGAGACAGGCTAATCATGAGCAGTTCTTC,CASSPLRQANHEQFF
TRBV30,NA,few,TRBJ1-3,TGTGCCTGGAGTCTCACAGGGTTTGGAAACACCATATATTTT,CAWSLTGFGNTIYF
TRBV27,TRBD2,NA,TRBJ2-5,TGTGCCAGCCAGGGACTAGCATCGGGTGAGCAGTACTTC,CASQGLASGEQYF
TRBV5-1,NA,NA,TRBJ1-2,TGCGCCAGCAGCCCCCCGGGGTTAAACTATGGCTACACCTTC,CASSPPGLNYGYTF
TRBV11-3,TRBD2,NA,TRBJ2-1,TGTGCCAGCAGCCCCGGGGCCAGCGGGAGGGCCGTGGAGCAGTTCTTC,CASSPGASGRAVEQFF
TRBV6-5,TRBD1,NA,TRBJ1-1,TGTGCCAGCAGAACGGCCGACAGGGCGGCCACTGAAGCTTTCTTT,CASRTADRAATEAFF
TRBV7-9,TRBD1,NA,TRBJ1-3,TGTTCCAGCAGCTTGCGGAGGGACAGGGGCGTCGCCATATATTTT,CSSSLRRDRGVAIYF
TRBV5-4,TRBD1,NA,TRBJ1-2,TGTGCCAGCAGCTCGTTGGACAGGGCCCCTTATGGCTACACCTTC,CASSSLDRAPYGYTF
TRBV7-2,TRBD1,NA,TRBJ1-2,TGTGCCAGCAGCCCCTTGGGAGGGACAGGGCGTACCTATGGCTACACCTTC,CASSPLGGTGRTYGYTF
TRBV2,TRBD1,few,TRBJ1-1,TGTGCCAGCAGTCTCAGTCCGGGACAGGTGAACACTGAAGCTTTCTTT,CASSLSPGQVNTEAFF
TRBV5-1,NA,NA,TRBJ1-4,TGCGCCAGCAGGGCGCAGGGGAGAGGTGAAAAACTGTTTTTT,CASRAQGRGEKLFF
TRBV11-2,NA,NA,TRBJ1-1,TGTGCCAGCAGCCTAGATCCGGGAGCTTTCTTT,CASSLDPGAFF
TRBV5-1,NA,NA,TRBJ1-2,TGCGCCAGCAGCCTGGACAGCTATAGTTATGGCTACACCTTC,CASSLDSYSYGYTF
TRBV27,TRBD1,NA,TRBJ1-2,TGTGCCAGCAGTCCGACAGGGGGCGCCTATGGCTACACCTTC,CASSPTGGAYGYTF
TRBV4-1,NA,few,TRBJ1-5,TGCGCCAGCAGCCAAGACGGTCGGGAGTTCAGCAATCAGCCCCAGCATTTT,CASSQDGREFSNQPQHF
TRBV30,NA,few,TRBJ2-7,TGTGCCTGGAGGCAGGGTGCCGAGCAGTACTTC,CAWRQGAEQYF
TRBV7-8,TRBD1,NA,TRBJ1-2,TGTGCCAGCAGCACTAGACAGGGGGCCGACTATGGCTACACCTTC,CASSTRQGADYGYTF
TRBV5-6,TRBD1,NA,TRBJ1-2,TGTGCCAGCACCAGAGAAACAGGGGAAGGCTACACCTTC,CASTRETGEGYTF
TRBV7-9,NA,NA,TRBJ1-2,TGTTCCAGCAGCCCCTCCAGGTTCTATGGCTACACCTTC,CSSSPSRFYGYTF
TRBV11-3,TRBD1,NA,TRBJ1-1,TGTGCCAGCAGCGATGGGGACAGGGCGGTTTTCTTT,CASSDGDRAVFF
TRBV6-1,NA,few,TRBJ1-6,TGTGCCAGCAGTGAAACGGCAGGGGTAGGCAATTCACCCCTCCACTTT,CASSETAGVGNSPLHF
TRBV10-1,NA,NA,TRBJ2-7,TGCGCCAGCAAGGTCCCCCAGGCTAAGTACGAGCAGTACTTC,CASKVPQAKYEQYF
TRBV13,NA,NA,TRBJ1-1,TGTGCCAGCAGCCCGAGGAGGACTGAAGCTTTCTTT,CASSPRRTEAFF
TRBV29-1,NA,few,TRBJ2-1,TGCAGCGTTGAAACTACCAGCTCCTACAATGAGCAGTTCTTC,CSVETTSSYNEQFF
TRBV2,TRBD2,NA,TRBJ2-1,TGTGCCAGCAGTCCAGGGACTAGCGGGAGGGACTACAATGAGCAGTTCTTC,CASSPGTSGRDYNEQFF
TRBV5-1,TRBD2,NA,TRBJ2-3,TGCGCCAGCAGCTTGAGGTCTAGCGGGAGTTTGTTGAGCACAGATACGCAGTATTTT,CASSLRSSGSLLSTDTQYF
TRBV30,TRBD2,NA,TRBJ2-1,TGTGCCTGGAGAGCGACTAGCGGGATACTCTACAATGAGCAGTTCTTC,CAWRATSGILYNEQFF
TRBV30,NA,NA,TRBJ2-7,TGTGCCTGGAGCCGCCTGGGAGACGAGCAGTACTTC,CAWSRLGDEQYF
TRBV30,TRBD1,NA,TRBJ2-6,TGTGCCTGGAGTGGCCGAGGACAGGGGGCGCCTGGGGCCAACGTCCTGACTTTC,CAWSGRGQGAPGANVLTF
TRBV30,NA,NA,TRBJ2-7,TGTGCCTGGACCGTAGGGAGCGGCCCCTACGAGCAGTACTTC,CAWTVGSGPYEQYF
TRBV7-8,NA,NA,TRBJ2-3,TGTGCCAGCAGCGCCGGTGATACGCAGTATTTT,CASSAGDTQYF
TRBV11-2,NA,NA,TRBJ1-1,TGTGCCAGCAGCTTCATGGGGCAGGGGAACACTGAAGCTTTCTTT,CASSFMGQGNTEAFF
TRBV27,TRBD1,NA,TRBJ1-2,TGTGCCAGCAGTGCAACGGACAGGGGGTTTAACTATGGCTACACCTTC,CASSATDRGFNYGYTF